The 19 T cell receptor beta chains below come from one sample, sequenced in a study of T cell repertoires in cytomegalovirus infection. TCRdb processed the reads anew with MiXCR; each CDR3 protein has one entry. Among roughly 570,000 distinct CDR3 sequences listed, roughly 43% were seen once. These receptors' antigens are unknown. Source: cultured PBMCs, taken from culture after CMV antigen stimulation. The receptors originated from a human donor in good health (CMV status not recorded). Some clones in this sample may be carry-over from other donors' samples.

This clonotype appeared a few times. The V gene is TRBV6-5, the J gene TRBJ2-1; 8 bases map to TRBD1. J was trimmed by 4 bases and V by 6 bases; bases with no gene match: 8. The CDR3 runs to 15 residues. CDR1 is MNHEY, CDR2 SVGAGI, per germline. CDR3 nucleotides: TGTGCCAGCAGCCCCGACAGGGGACAGTACAATGAGCAGTTCTTC. This encodes CASSPDRGQYNEQFF.

This chain uses TRBV7-8 with TRBJ1-4; TRBD1 agrees at 12 bases. Germline CDR1 and CDR2: SGHVS and FQNEAQ. The CDR3 is 18 residues long. Trimming at V came to 2 bases and at J to 2 bases, leaving 6 bases not matched to a gene. This CDR3 is CASSLRDRGRATNEKLFF. The CDR3 DNA follows: TGTGCCAGCAGCTTAAGGGACAGGGGGCGGGCTACTAATGAAAAACTGTTTTTT.

This clonotype was detected a few times. The rearrangement links TRBV28 to TRBJ2-5; maybe TRBD2 (7 bases). Germline V gene data show CDR1 as MDHEN and CDR2 as SYDVKM. Trimming took 3 bases from V and 2 from J, leaving 16 bases between them. CDR3 size: 16 residues. The CDR3: CASSFWVRGGQETQYF. The CDR3 DNA sequence: TGTGCCAGCAGTTTTTGGGTGAGGGGGGGTCAAGAGACCCAGTACTTC.

This clonotype has a handful of counts. This chain joins TRBV6-2 or TRBV6-3 and TRBJ2-1; no definite D call. With 11 bases removed from V and 6 bases from J, the gap between germline ends came to 17 bases. CDR3 size: 13 residues. CDR1 is MNHEY, CDR2 SVGEGT, per germline. CDR3: CAGSSRPANEQFF. The CDR3 DNA sequence: TGTGCCGGTAGTTCGAGACCGGCCAATGAGCAGTTCTTC.

V and J are TRBV4-2 and TRBJ2-1; D ambiguous. V was trimmed by 1 base and J by 10 bases, leaving 17 bases between them. The CDR3 loop spans 15 amino acids. CDR1 LGHNA and CDR2 YNFKEQ come from the germline V gene. CDR3 loop: CASSQVRQGLSEQFF. DNA for the CDR3: TGTGCCAGCAGCCAAGTTCGACAAGGGCTCAGCGAGCAGTTCTTC.

The V gene is TRBV12-3 or TRBV12-4, the J gene TRBJ2-7; D remains unclear. V was cut by 1 base and J by 5 bases, with 12 bases left in between. The CDR3 has 14 amino acids. The CDR3 bases are TGTGCCAGCAGTTTAGTGTGGGATCGTGACGAGCAGTACTTC. Amino acids: CASSLVWDRDEQYF.

The chain carries TRBV7-2 and TRBJ1-2, with 9 bases lining up with TRBD1. Germline values: CDR1 SGHTA, CDR2 FQGNSA. The CDR3 consists of 14 residues. J gave up 7 bases and V 1 base, and 4 bases lay outside the gene matches. The CDR3 sequence: CASSLVQGAAGYTF. DNA of the CDR3: TGTGCCAGCAGCTTAGTACAGGGGGCCGCTGGCTACACCTTC.

As concerns this clonotype: At one end, the junction sequence differs from germline, possibly due to a read error. The V call is TRBV4-1, the J call TRBJ2-6, with D perhaps matching TRBD2 (5 bases). Germline loops: CDR1 MGHRA, CDR2 YSYEKL. The CDR3 extends over 18 amino acids. The CDR3 DNA follows: TGTGCCAGCAGCCAAGCGGCTAGCAGGAGCTCTGGGGCCAACGTCCTGACTTTC. Translating gives CASSQAASRSSGANVLTF.

This clonotype was detected only a few times. The chain combines TRBV7-2 with TRBJ1-6; 7 bases align to TRBD1. This CDR3 contains 16 residues. Trimming at V came to 6 bases and at J to 0 bases, leaving 5 bases not matched to a gene. Per the germline V gene, CDR1 is SGHTA and CDR2 is FQGNSA. CDR3 region: CASSSGQSSYNSPLHF. In DNA form, the CDR3 reads TGTGCCAGCAGTTCGGGACAGAGCTCCTATAATTCACCCCTCCACTTT.

This clonotype came up a few times. The chain links TRBV7-2 to TRBJ2-5; TRBD2 might be the D (6 bases). CDR3 length: 17 residues. Trimming left V 3 bases short and J 4 bases short, with 21 bases between. Germline V gene sequence: CDR1 SGHTA, CDR2 FQGNSA. The CDR3 coding sequence is TGTGCCAGCAGCTTTGGGCCAATTGGAACTAGCATAGAGACCCAGTACTTC. Its translation is CASSFGPIGTSIETQYF.

The table lists this clonotype with a few counts. The chain employs TRBV12-5 and TRBJ1-5; D gene unclear. The CDR3 is made up of 13 amino acids. Germline V lookup: CDR1 LGHNT, CDR2 FRNRAP. V was pared by 7 bases and J by 6 bases, with 13 bases between. The CDR3: CASAQSARQPQHF. Written as DNA, the CDR3 is TGTGCTAGTGCCCAGTCGGCTCGTCAGCCCCAGCATTTT.

DNA of the CDR3: TGTGCCAGCAGCTTATGGCCGGACGAGCAGTACTTC. Its protein product is CASSLWPDEQYF. The rearrangement links TRBV7-8 to TRBJ2-7; D is unresolved. Per the germline V gene, CDR1 is SGHVS and CDR2 is FQNEAQ. V shed 2 bases and J shed 5 bases, with 7 bases lying between them. The CDR3 is 12 amino acids. The full variable domain, its missing parts supplied by reference TRBV7-8 and TRBJ2-7, is GAGVSQSPRYKVAKRGQDVALRCDPISGHVSLFWYQQALGQGPEFLTYFQNEAQLDKSGLPSDRFFAERPEGSVSTLKIQRTQQEDSAVYLCASSLWPDEQYFGPGTRLTVT.

This rearrangement joins TRBV24-1 to TRBJ2-5; perhaps TRBD1 as D (5 bases). The germline CDR1 and CDR2 sequences are KGHDR and SFDVKD. V gave up 4 bases and J gave up 3 bases, with 11 bases separating them. CDR3 length equals 14 residues. CDR3 coding DNA: TGTGCCACCAGTGAATCGACAGTGGAAGAGACCCAGTACTTC. This gives the protein CATSESTVEETQYF.

The sample holds a few counts of this clonotype. The rearrangement joins TRBV10-3 to TRBJ2-1; D possibly uses TRBD1 or TRBD2 (5 bases each). The V and J ends lost 10 bases and 1 base respectively, with 14 bases between them. Per the germline V gene, CDR1 is ENHRY and CDR2 is SYGVKD. This CDR3 contains 14 residues. CDR3 nucleotide sequence: TGTGCCACGGGACCGGGGCTGTCCTACAATGAGCAGTTCTTC. Encoded protein: CATGPGLSYNEQFF.

The gene calls are TRBV7-2 and TRBJ2-2; 10 nucleotides agree with TRBD2. J gave up 2 bases and V 3 bases, and 3 bases lay outside the gene matches. Germline lookup yields CDR1 SGHTA and CDR2 FQGNSA. The CDR3 is made up of 16 amino acids. The CDR3 DNA reads as TGTGCCAGCAGCTTCAGGACTAGCGGAAACACCGGGGAGCTGTTTTTT. Protein product: CASSFRTSGNTGELFF.

The chain couples TRBV19 to TRBJ1-1; D is ambiguous. The germline gives CDR1 LNHDA, CDR2 SQIVND (reference sequence). This CDR3 contains 14 residues. The V gene lost 6 bases and the J gene lost 1 base, with 12 bases spanning the gap. The CDR3 region is CASSGRTQNTEAFF. The CDR3 DNA follows: TGTGCCAGTAGCGGACGGACTCAGAACACTGAAGCTTTCTTT.

This clonotype showed up just a few times. The rearrangement links TRBV4-1 to TRBJ1-2; tentative D call: TRBD1 (5 bases). This CDR3 region has 16 residues. Germline CDR1 reads MGHRA; CDR2 reads YSYEKL. V was pared by 4 bases and J by 7 bases, with 22 bases between. CDR3 DNA: TGCGCCAGCAGCCGCACCACACCAGGCCCCAGGGCTGGCTACACCTTC. Translated, it gives CASSRTTPGPRAGYTF.

J is TRBJ2-7 and V is TRBV7-8, with 7 bases that match TRBD1. Losses at the gene ends were 3 bases for V and 2 bases for J; bases not matched to a gene: 7. The CDR3 is made up of 15 amino acids. CDR1 SGHVS and CDR2 FQNEAQ come from the germline V gene. CDR3 region: CASSLDRLDPYEQYF. In nucleotides, the CDR3 is TGTGCCAGCAGCTTGGACAGGCTAGACCCCTACGAGCAGTACTTC. The full variable domain, its missing parts supplied by reference TRBV7-8 and TRBJ2-7, is GAGVSQSPRYKVAKRGQDVALRCDPISGHVSLFWYQQALGQGPEFLTYFQNEAQLDKSGLPSDRFFAERPEGSVSTLKIQRTQQEDSAVYLCASSLDRLDPYEQYFGPGTRLTVT.

The chain is built from TRBV4-1 and TRBJ1-2; 7 bases align to TRBD1. The V and J ends lost 3 bases and 4 bases, in that order; junction bases with no gene match: 5. The CDR3 extends over 14 amino acids. Germline V CDR1 and CDR2: MGHRA, YSYEKL. CDR3 sequence: CASSQSGQSYGYTF. The CDR3 DNA reads as TGCGCCAGCAGCCAGTCGGGACAGAGCTATGGCTACACCTTC.